Below, one T cell receptor beta chain is given with its context. Its antigen is still unknown. Base qualities were left out, and no much larger clone turns up one base away. This specimen belongs to a study of read filtering for tumor transcriptome and immune sequencing (dated by TCRdb to 2019 to 2021). Context from the whole study: Of the patients in the cohort, around 17 were male and roughly 15 were female, and their mean age was 65.9 years, with a range of about 47 to 80. One of the main goals was to work out a read-filtering strategy for immune repertoire data, in particular whether clonotypes backed by only a single read should be removed. After DNase treatment, whole-transcriptome libraries were prepared with the TruSeq RNA Access Library Prep Kit. By revised international staging, roughly 8 patients were R-ISS I, approximately 15 were R-ISS II and 6 or 7 were R-ISS III. TCR repertoires obtained by targeted immune repertoire sequencing and by bulk whole-transcriptome sequencing performed on the same bone marrow samples were compared. Per sample, about 4.05 to 10.27 million TCR-region mapped reads were obtained with IR-seq, compared with only about 80 to 1,400 with RNA-seq. Results and caveats for the whole study, not just this receptor: Compared with RNA-seq, IR-seq captured clonotypes at much greater depth and more reliably, and a smaller IR-seq throughput was enough to identify most of the shared clonotypes. The correlation between IR-seq and RNA-seq shared clonotype proportions rose when single-read clonotypes were removed. The sorted CD138-negative fraction was not purified T cells but a mixed bone marrow immune population. In IR-seq, about four fifths of clonotypes but approximately 3.6% of total reads were represented by single-read clonotypes, whereas in RNA-seq, roughly three quarters of clonotypes and approximately 44% of reads were represented by single-read clonotypes.

Every patient had bone marrow sampled at the time of active disease. Ficoll-Hypaque density gradient centrifugation was used to isolate the bone marrow mononuclear cells. Myeloma plasma cells were removed and CD138-negative cells were collected by negative selection after labeling with CD138 magnetic microbeads on a MACS separator. Flow cytometry on an Attune NxT with CD138 antibodies was used to check the purity of the isolated cells. TRIzol reagent was used to extract total RNA, which was then quantified with a NanoDrop spectrophotometer. Paired RNA-seq and IR-seq were performed on the CD138-negative bone marrow sample of each patient. TCR libraries were constructed from 350 to 400 ng RNA using the Immunoverse kit, and molecular barcoded adaptors covering alpha/delta and beta/gamma chains were employed. TCR library preparation was performed with the same RNA that was used for transcriptome sequencing. Sequencing of the TCR libraries was done on an Illumina HiSeq 4000 with 2 x 150 cycles. Regarding the original processing steps: MiXCR aligned TCR reads to human V, D, J and C references and assembled the aligned reads into CDR3 clonotypes, with quality filtering and error correction included. Clonotype counts and gene usage diversity were analyzed with the tcR package in R. Raw mapping reads were checked after the RNA-seq reads had been mapped by STAR aligner version 2.5.3a onto the human GRCh37 genome. IR-seq fastq files were randomly downsampled with Seqtk 1.3 to test the effect of sequencing depth on detected clonotypes. In-frame beta chains were kept once TCRdb had trimmed the public reads at Q25 with fastp and called clones with MiXCR. Each entry merges the rows of one CDR3 protein and shows their most common DNA and genes. In this record, the V and J calls reflect TCRdb's handling and not the investigators' own analysis. Here the sample has tens of thousands of distinct CDR3 sequences; about 20% occur a single time. The leading ten clones occupy over 35% of the sample.

The source of this sequence is a donor aged 40 or older with multiple myeloma. Specimen: a population of CD138-negative cells sorted from bone marrow. The cell subset or site label, read with the paper, signifies: bone marrow mononuclear cells depleted of CD138+ plasma/myeloma cells by negative magnetic selection.

The nucleotide sequence reads TGCAGCGCCGGGACGGCTGGAAACACCATATATTTT. It translates as CSAGTAGNTIYF. This chain is built from TRBV29-1 and TRBJ1-3; the D gene is perhaps TRBD1, on 5 matching bases. Via the germline V gene, CDR1 is SQVTM and CDR2 ANQGSEA. The CDR3 holds 12 amino acids from the cysteine to the phenylalanine. Only the CDR3 DNA is retained, 36 bases long and in frame from the first base. At the junction V is shortened by 7 bases and J by 2 bases, with 9 bases in between. Beyond the CDR3, the reference TRBV29-1 and TRBJ1-3 genes provide the residues; the full variable domain reads: SAVISQKPSRDICQRGTSLTIQCQVDSQVTMMFWYRQQPGQSLTLIATANQGSEATYESGFVIDKFPISRPNLTFSTLTVSNMSPEDSSIYLCSAGTAGNTIYFGEGSWLTVV.